The 9 T cell receptor beta chains listed next were all sequenced from one sample in a study of vaccination and CD4 T cells after COVID-19. TCRdb ran MiXCR on the PCR reads and lists one entry per CDR3 protein. Among about 14,000 distinct CDR3 sequences listed, approximately 69% were seen once. The source material was CD4+ T cells from blood, sampled after SARS-CoV-2 vaccination. All receptors come from a human donor who had recovered from COVID-19.

The V and J genes are TRBV7-9 and TRBJ2-7; no clear D gene. The CDR3 has 13 amino acids. The V gene's germline CDR1 is SEHNR and CDR2 FQNEAQ (reference sequence). V was clipped by 1 base and J by 4 bases, with 8 bases between them. The CDR3 DNA is TGTGCCAGCAGCTTAGTCGGTGGGTACGAGCAGTACTTC. This codes for CASSLVGGYEQYF. Using reference TRBV7-9 and TRBJ2-7 for the parts outside the CDR3, the full variable domain is DTGVSQNPRHKITKRGQNVTFRCDPISEHNRLYWYRQTLGQGPEFLTYFQNEAQLEKSRLLSDRFSAERPKGSFSTLEIQRTEQGDSAMYLCASSLVGGYEQYFGPGTRLTVT.

V usage is TRBV25-1 and J usage is TRBJ2-3; D uncertain. The CDR3 has 11 residues. V was trimmed by 8 bases and J by 11 bases, leaving 14 bases between them. Germline V gives CDR1 MGHDK, CDR2 SYGVNS. The CDR3 loop is CASRIGAEQYF. In DNA, the CDR3 is TGTGCCAGCCGGATAGGTGCGGAGCAGTATTTT.

The chain has TRBV10-3 and TRBJ2-5, with a weak D call TRBD1 (6 bases). The CDR3 runs to 13 residues. CDR1 is ENHRY, CDR2 SYGVKD, per germline. Trimming left V 6 bases short and J 3 bases short, with 11 bases between. The CDR3 reads CAIRGQGKETQYF. The CDR3 DNA sequence: TGTGCCATCAGGGGGCAGGGGAAAGAGACCCAGTACTTC.

The chain has TRBV6-2 or TRBV6-3 and TRBJ2-5; 8 nucleotides align to TRBD2. The CDR3 loop spans 16 amino acids. Germline lookup yields CDR1 MNHEY and CDR2 SVGEGT. V was clipped by 8 bases and J by 5 bases; unmatched bases: 16. This chain's CDR3 is CASVGQDGRVGETQYF. CDR3 DNA sequence: TGTGCCAGCGTCGGTCAAGACGGGAGGGTTGGTGAGACCCAGTACTTC.

This CDR3 reads CASSIGRRGQGVTEAFF. The CDR3 region has the DNA TGTGCCAGTAGTATTGGGAGGCGCGGACAGGGGGTCACTGAAGCTTTCTTT. V usage is TRBV19 and J usage is TRBJ1-1; 10 positions agree with TRBD1. CDR3 length: 17 amino acids. V lost 3 bases, J lost 4 bases, and 11 bases stayed unmatched. From germline, CDR1 is LNHDA and CDR2 SQIVND (reference sequence).

The rearrangement links TRBV20-1 to TRBJ2-7, with D possibly TRBD2 on 5 matching bases. The CDR3 runs 14 residues. V was cut by 6 bases and J by 2 bases, with 17 bases left in between. Germline V gene sequence: CDR1 DFQATT, CDR2 SNEGSKA (reference sequence). The CDR3 sequence is CSAVMLAKPYEQYF. CDR3 coding DNA: TGCAGTGCAGTGATGCTAGCAAAGCCCTACGAGCAGTACTTC.

This clonotype appeared a few times. This chain connects TRBV20-1 to TRBJ1-5, with D unclear. From germline, CDR1 is DFQATT and CDR2 SNEGSKA (reference sequence). The CDR3 totals 15 residues. V was cut by 6 bases and J by 3 bases, with 18 bases left in between. For the CDR3, the DNA is TGCAGTGCCGCACGTCCGGAGGGTTTCAATCAGCCCCAGCATTTT. This sequence encodes CSAARPEGFNQPQHF.

This clonotype came up once. V usage is TRBV19 and J usage is TRBJ1-2, with 8 bases matching TRBD1. Germline-derived CDR1 and CDR2 are LNHDA and SQIVND (reference sequence). Trimming removed 9 bases from V and 0 bases from J; junction bases left unmatched: 12. The CDR3 length is 16 residues. CDR3 in amino acids: CASLGLRQGTNYGYTF. The CDR3 nucleotides are TGTGCCAGCCTGGGTTTGCGACAGGGGACTAACTATGGCTACACCTTC.

Comment on this clonotype: An end of the junction differs from the germline gene, which may be a read error. This sequence joins TRBV7-9 and TRBJ2-1; 11 nucleotides line up with TRBD2. The germline CDR1 and CDR2 sequences are SEHNR and FQNEAQ (reference sequence). CDR3 length: 12 residues. The CDR3 is CASSFSSGRTPF. The CDR3 DNA sequence: TGTGCCAGCAGCTTCTCTAGCGGGAGGACCCCCTTC. Supplemented by reference TRBV7-9 and TRBJ2-1, the full variable domain reads DTGVSQNPRHKITKRGQNVTFRCDPISEHNRLYWYRQTLGQGPEFLTYFQNEAQLEKSRLLSDRFSAERPKGSFSTLEIQRTEQGDSAMYLCASSFSSGRTPFGPGTRLTVL.